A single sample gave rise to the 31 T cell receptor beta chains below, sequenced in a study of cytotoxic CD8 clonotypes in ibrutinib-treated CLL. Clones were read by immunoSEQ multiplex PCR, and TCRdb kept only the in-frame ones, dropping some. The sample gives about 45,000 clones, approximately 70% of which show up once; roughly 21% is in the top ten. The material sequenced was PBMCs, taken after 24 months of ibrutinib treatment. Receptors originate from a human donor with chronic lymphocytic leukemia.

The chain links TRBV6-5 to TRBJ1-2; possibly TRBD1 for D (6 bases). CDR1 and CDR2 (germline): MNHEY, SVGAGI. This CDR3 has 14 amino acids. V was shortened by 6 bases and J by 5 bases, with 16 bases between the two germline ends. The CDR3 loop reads CASSLRDTLYGYTF. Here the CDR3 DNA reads TGTGCCAGCAGCCTTCGGGACACCTTATATGGCTACACCTTC.

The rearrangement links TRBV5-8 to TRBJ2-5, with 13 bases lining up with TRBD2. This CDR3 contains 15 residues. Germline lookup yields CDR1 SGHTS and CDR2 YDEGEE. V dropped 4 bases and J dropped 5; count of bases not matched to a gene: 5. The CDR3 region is CASSPGLAGEETQYF. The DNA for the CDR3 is TGTGCCAGCAGCCCCGGACTAGCGGGAGAGGAGACCCAGTACTTC.

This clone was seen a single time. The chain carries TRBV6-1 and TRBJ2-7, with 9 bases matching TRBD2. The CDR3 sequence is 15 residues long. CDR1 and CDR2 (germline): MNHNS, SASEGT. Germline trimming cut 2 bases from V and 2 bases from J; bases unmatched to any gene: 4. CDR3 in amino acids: CASSEYSGGTYEQYF. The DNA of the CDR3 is TGTGCCAGCAGTGAATATAGCGGGGGAACCTACGAGCAGTACTTC.

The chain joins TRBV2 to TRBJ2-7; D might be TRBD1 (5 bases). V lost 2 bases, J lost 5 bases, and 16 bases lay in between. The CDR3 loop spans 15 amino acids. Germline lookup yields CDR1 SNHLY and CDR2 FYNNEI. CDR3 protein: CASSETVRAPHEQYF. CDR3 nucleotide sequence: TGTGCCAGCAGTGAAACCGTCAGGGCCCCCCACGAGCAGTACTTC.

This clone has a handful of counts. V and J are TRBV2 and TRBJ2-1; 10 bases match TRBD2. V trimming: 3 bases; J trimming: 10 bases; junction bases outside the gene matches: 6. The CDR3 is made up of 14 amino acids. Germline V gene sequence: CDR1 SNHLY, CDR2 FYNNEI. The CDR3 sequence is CASSESGGDIEQFF. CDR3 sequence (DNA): TGTGCCAGCAGTGAGAGCGGGGGGGACATAGAGCAGTTCTTC.

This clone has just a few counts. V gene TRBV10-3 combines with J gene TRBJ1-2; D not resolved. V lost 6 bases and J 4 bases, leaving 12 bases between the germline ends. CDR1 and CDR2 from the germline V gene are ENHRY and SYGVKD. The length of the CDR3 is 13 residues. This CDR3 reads CAIRDRSPYGYTF. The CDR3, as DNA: TGTGCCATCAGGGACCGATCGCCCTATGGCTACACCTTC.

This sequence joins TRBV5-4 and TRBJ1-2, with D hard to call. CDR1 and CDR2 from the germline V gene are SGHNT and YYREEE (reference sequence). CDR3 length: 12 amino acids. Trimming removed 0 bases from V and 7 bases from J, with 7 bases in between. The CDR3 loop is CASSLADSGYTF. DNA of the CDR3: TGTGCCAGCAGCTTGGCCGACTCTGGCTACACCTTC. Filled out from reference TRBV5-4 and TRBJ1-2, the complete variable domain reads ETGVTQSPTHLIKTRGQQVTLRCSSQSGHNTVSWYQQALGQGPQFIFQYYREEENGRGNFPPRFSGLQFPNYSSELNVNALELDDSALYLCASSLADSGYTFGSGTRLTVV.

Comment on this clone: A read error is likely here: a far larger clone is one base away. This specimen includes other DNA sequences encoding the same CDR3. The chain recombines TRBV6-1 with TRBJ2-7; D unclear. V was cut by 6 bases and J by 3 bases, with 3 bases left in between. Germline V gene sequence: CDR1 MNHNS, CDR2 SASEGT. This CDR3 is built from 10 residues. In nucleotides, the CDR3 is TGTGCCAGCAGACACTACGAGCAGTACTTC. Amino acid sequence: CASRHYEQYF.

CDR3 protein: CASSLGYYYNEQFF. The CDR3 nucleotides are TGTGCCAGCAGCTTAGGTTACTACTACAATGAGCAGTTCTTC. This chain connects TRBV7-9 to TRBJ2-1; D is ambiguous. Trimming took 1 base from V and 3 from J, leaving 7 bases between them. Germline V gene lookup returns CDR1 SEHNR and CDR2 FQNEAQ (reference sequence). The CDR3 is made up of 14 amino acids.

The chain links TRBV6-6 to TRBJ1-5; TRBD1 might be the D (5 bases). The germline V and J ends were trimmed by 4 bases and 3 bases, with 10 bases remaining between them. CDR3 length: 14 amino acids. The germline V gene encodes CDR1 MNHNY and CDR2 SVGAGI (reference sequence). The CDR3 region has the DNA TGTGCCAGCAGTTCAGGGTGGGACAATCAGCCCCAGCATTTT. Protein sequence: CASSSGWDNQPQHF.

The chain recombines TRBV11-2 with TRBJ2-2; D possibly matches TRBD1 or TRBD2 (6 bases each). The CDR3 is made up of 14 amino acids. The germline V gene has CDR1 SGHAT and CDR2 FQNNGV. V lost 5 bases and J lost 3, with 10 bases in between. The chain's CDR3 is CASSRGGYTGELFF. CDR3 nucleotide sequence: TGTGCCAGCAGCCGAGGGGGGTACACCGGGGAGCTGTTTTTT.

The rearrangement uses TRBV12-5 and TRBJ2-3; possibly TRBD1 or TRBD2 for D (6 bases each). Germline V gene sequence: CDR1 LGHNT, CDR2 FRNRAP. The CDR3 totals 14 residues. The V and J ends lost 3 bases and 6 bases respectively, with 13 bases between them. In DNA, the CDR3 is TGTGCTAGTGGTTTTGAGGGGGGCAGGGATACGCAGTATTTT. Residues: CASGFEGGRDTQYF.

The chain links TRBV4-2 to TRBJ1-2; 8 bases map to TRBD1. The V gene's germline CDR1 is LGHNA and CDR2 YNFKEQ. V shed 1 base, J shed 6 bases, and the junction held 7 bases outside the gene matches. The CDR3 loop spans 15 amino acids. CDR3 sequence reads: CASSQVGQGAHGYTF. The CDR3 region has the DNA TGTGCCAGCAGCCAAGTCGGGCAGGGGGCGCATGGCTACACCTTC.

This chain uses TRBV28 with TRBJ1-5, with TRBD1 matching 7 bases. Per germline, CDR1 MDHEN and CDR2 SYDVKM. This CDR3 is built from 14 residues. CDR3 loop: CAIAGTGGNQPQHF. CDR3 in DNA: TGTGCTATAGCTGGTACAGGGGGCAATCAGCCCCAGCATTTT.

The CDR3 reads CASSLYRGQPQHF. Written as DNA, the CDR3 is TGTGCCAGCAGCCTTTACAGGGGGCAGCCCCAGCATTTT. The V gene is TRBV28, the J gene TRBJ1-5; the match to TRBD1 covers 8 bases. The V gene end was trimmed by 6 bases and the J gene end by 7 bases; junction bases not matched to a gene: 5. The CDR3 contains 13 residues. Germline V gene lookup returns CDR1 MDHEN and CDR2 SYDVKM.

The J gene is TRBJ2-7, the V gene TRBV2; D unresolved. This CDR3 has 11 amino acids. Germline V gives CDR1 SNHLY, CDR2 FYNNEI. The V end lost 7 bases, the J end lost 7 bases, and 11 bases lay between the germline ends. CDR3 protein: CASTMGKEQYF. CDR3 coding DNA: TGTGCCAGCACCATGGGGAAGGAGCAGTACTTC. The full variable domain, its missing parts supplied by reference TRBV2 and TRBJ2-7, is EPEVTQTPSHQVTQMGQEVILRCVPISNHLYFYWYRQILGQKVEFLVSFYNNEISEKSEIFDDQFSVERPDGSNFTLKIRSTKLEDSAMYFCASTMGKEQYFGPGTRLTVT.

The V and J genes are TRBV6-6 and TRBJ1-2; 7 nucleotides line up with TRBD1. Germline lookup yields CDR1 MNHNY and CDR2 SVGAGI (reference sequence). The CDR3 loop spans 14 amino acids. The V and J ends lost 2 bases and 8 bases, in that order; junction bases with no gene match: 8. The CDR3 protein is CASSYRITGDGYTF. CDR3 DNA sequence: TGTGCCAGCAGTTACAGGATAACAGGGGACGGCTACACCTTC.

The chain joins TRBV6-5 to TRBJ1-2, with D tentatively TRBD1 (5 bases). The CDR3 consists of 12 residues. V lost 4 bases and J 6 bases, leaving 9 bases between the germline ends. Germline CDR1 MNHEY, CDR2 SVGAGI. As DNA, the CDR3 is TGTGCCAGCAGTTCGTCAGGGAATGGCTACACCTTC. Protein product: CASSSSGNGYTF.

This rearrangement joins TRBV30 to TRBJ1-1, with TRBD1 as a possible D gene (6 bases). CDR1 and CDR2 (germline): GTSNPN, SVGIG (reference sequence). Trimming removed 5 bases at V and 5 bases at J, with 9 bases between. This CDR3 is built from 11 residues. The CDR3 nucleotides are TGTGCCTGGCAAGGACAGACTGAAGCTTTCTTT. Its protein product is CAWQGQTEAFF. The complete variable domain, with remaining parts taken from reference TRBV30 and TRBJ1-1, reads SQTIHQWPATLVQPVGSPLSLECTVEGTSNPNLYWYRQAAGRGLQLLFYSVGIGQISSEVPQNLSASRPQDRQFILSSKKLLLSDSGFYLCAWQGQTEAFFGQGTRLTVV.

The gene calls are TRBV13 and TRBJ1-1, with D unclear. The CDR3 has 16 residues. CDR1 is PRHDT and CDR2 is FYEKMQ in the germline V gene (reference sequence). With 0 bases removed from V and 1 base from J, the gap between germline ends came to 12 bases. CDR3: CASSLGGGRPNTEAFF. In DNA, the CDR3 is TGTGCCAGCAGCTTAGGGGGAGGCAGGCCGAACACTGAAGCTTTCTTT. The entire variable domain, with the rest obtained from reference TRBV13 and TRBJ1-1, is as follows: AAGVIQSPRHLIKEKRETATLKCYPIPRHDTVYWYQQGPGQDPQFLISFYEKMQSDKGSIPDRFSAQQFSDYHSELNMSSLELGDSALYFCASSLGGGRPNTEAFFGQGTRLTVV.

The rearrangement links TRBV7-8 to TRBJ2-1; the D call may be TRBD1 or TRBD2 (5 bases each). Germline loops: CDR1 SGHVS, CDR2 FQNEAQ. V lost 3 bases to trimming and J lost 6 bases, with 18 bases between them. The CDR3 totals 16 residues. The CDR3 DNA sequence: TGTGCCAGCAGCTTTTTTGGGGGTTTAACAGGCAATGAGCAGTTCTTC. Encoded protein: CASSFFGGLTGNEQFF. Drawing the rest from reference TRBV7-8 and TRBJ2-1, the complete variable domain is GAGVSQSPRYKVAKRGQDVALRCDPISGHVSLFWYQQALGQGPEFLTYFQNEAQLDKSGLPSDRFFAERPEGSVSTLKIQRTQQEDSAVYLCASSFFGGLTGNEQFFGPGTRLTVL.

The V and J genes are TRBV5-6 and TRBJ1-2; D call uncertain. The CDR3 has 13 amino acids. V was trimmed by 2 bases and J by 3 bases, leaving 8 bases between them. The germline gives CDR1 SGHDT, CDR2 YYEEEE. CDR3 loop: CASSFGSDYGYTF. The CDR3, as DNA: TGTGCCAGCAGCTTCGGCAGCGACTATGGCTACACCTTC.

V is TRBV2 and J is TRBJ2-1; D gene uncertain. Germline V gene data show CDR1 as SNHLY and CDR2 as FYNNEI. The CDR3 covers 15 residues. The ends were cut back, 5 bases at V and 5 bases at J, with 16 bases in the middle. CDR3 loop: CASSHRMAGHNEQFF. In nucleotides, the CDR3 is TGTGCCAGCAGTCATAGGATGGCAGGCCACAATGAGCAGTTCTTC.

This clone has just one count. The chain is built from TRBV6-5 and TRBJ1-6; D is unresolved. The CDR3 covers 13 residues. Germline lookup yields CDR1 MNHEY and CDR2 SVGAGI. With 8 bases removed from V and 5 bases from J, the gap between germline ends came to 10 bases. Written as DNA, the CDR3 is TGTGCCAGCGGTCGACTTAATAATTCACCCCTCCACTTT. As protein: CASGRLNNSPLHF.

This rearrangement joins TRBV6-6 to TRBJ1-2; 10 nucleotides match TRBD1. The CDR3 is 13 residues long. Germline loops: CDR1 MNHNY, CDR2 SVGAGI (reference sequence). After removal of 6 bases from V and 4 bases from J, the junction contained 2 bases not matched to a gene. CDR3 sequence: CASSRTGGYGYTF. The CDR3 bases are TGTGCCAGCAGCCGGACAGGGGGCTATGGCTACACCTTC.

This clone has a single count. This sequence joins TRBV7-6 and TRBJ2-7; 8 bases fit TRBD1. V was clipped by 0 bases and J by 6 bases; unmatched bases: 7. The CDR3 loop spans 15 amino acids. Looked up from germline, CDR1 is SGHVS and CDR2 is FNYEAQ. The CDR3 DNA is TGTGCCAGCAGCTTAGCGAAGCAGGGGGCAAGCGAGCAGTACTTC. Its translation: CASSLAKQGASEQYF. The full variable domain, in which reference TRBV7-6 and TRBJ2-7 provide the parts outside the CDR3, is GAGVSQSPRYKVTKRGQDVALRCDPISGHVSLYWYRQALGQGPEFLTYFNYEAQQDKSGLPNDRFSAERPEGSISTLTIQRTEQRDSAMYRCASSLAKQGASEQYFGPGTRLTVT.

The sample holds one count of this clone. The CDR3 DNA sequence: TGTGCCATCAGTGAGTCTGGGACAGTGACCGGGGAGCTGTTTTTT. This gives the protein CAISESGTVTGELFF. V usage is TRBV10-3 and J usage is TRBJ2-2, with 7 bases lining up with TRBD1. Per the germline V gene, CDR1 is ENHRY and CDR2 is SYGVKD. V lost 0 bases to trimming and J lost 5 bases; unmatched junction nucleotides: 3. The CDR3 consists of 15 residues.

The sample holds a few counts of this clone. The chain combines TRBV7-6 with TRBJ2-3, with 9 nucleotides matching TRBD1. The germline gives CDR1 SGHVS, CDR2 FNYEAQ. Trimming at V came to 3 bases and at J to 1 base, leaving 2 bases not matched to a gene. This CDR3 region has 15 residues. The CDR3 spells CASSLDRGGTDTQYF. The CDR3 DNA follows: TGTGCCAGCAGCTTGGACAGGGGAGGCACAGATACGCAGTATTTT.

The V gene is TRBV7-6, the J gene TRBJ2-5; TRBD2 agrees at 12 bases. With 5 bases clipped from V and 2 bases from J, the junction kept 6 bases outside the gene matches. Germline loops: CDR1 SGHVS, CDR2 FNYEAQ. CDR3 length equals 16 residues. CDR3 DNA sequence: TGTGCCAGCAGCGCATCTAGCGGGGGGGCTCAAGAGACCCAGTACTTC. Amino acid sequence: CASSASSGGAQETQYF.

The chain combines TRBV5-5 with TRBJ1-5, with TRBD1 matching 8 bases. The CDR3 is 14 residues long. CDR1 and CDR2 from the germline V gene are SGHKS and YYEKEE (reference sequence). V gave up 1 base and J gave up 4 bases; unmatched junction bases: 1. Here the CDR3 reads CASSLTGGNQPQHF. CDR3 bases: TGTGCCAGCAGCTTGACAGGGGGAAATCAGCCCCAGCATTTT.

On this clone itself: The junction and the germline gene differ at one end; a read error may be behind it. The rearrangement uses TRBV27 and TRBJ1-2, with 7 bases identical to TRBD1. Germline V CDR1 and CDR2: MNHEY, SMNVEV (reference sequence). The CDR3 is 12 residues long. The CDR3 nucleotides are TGTGCCAGCAGTGGGGGAGACAGGGCCCTATCCTTC. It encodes CASSGGDRALSF.